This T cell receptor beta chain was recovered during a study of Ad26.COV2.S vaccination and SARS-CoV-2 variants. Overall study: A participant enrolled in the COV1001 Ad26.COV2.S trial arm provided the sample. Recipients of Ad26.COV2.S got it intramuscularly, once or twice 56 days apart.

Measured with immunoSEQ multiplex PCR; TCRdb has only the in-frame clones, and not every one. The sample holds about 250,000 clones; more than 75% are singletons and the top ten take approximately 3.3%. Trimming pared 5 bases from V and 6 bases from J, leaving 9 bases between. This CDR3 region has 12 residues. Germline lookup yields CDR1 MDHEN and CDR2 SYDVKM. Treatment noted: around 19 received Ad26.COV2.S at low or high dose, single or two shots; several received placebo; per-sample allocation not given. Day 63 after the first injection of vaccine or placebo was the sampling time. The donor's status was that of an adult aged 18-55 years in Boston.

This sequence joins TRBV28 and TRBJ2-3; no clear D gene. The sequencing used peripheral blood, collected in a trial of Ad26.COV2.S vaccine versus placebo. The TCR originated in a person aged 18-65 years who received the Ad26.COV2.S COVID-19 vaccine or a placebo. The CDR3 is CASSPPKDTQYF. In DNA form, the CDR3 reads TGTGCCAGCAGTCCCCCCAAGGATACGCAGTATTTT.